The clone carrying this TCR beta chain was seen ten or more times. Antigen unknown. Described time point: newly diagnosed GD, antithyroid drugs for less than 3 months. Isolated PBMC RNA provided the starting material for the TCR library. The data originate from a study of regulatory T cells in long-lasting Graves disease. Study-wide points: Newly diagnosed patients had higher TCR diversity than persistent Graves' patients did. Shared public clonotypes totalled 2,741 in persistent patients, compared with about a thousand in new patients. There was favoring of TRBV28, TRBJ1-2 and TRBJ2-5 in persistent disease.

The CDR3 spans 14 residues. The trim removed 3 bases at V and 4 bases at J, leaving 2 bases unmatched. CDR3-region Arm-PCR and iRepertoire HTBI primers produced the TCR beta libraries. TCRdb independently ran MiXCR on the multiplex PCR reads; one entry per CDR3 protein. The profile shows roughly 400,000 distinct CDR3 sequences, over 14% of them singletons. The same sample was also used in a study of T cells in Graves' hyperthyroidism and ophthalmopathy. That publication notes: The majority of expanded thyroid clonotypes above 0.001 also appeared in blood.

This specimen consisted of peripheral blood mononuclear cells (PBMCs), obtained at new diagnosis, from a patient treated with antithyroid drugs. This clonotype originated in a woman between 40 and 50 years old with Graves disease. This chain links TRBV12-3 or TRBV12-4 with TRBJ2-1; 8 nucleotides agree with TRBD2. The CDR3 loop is CASSLIAGYNEQFF. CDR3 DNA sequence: TGTGCCAGCAGTTTGATAGCGGGGTACAATGAGCAGTTCTTC.